Listed below are T cell receptor beta chains from one sample, sequenced in a study of blood T cell repertoires in COVID-19. Produced via immunoSEQ multiplex PCR; TCRdb's table is partial and in-frame only. The data hold about 73,000 clones, with about nine tenths observed a single time. The sample was peripheral blood. These receptors were taken from a woman aged 18 to 35 with acute or convalescent COVID-19. Both conserved end residues are part of each CDR3. D genes are given only for firm matches. Size is stated for part of the rows, as once, few or many counts, or as a class when the clone is expanded.

TGTGCCAGCAGTTTTCTCGCCGGGACATCGGAAGGGGAGACCCAGTACTTC CASSFLAGTSEGETQYF TRBV27 - - TRBJ2-5
TGTGCCAGCAAACCTCAACGACAGGGGCGATACTACAATGAGCAGTTCTTC CASKPQRQGRYYNEQFF TRBV27 TRBD1 - TRBJ2-1
TGTGCCAGCAGCCCTCGAGTACCCGGGTGGGCAGGGGGCGGTAGCAATCAGCCCCAGCATTTT CASSPRVPGWAGGGSNQPQHF TRBV28 TRBD1 - TRBJ1-5
TGTGCCAGCAGCTTATACCCCGGGACTAGCGGATACAATGAGCAGTTCTTC CASSLYPGTSGYNEQFF TRBV7-2 TRBD2 - TRBJ2-1
TGTGCCAAAATGAGGAGACTAGCGGGCGAGCAGTACTTC CAKMRRLAGEQYF TRBV28 TRBD2 - TRBJ2-7
TGTGCCAGCTCTCCCCTAGGGACAGGTTTGAACACTGAAGCTTTCTTT CASSPLGTGLNTEAFF TRBV18 TRBD1 - TRBJ1-1
TGTGCCAGCAGTGAACAGGGGGAAGCCTACGAGCAGTACTTC CASSEQGEAYEQYF TRBV2 TRBD1 - TRBJ2-7
TGTGCCTGGGGGGGGACAGCCAATTCACCCCTCCACTTT CAWGGTANSPLHF TRBV30 TRBD1 - TRBJ1-6
TGTGCCTGGAGTGTAAGTTCAGGGTTCTATGGCTACACCTTC CAWSVSSGFYGYTF TRBV30 - - TRBJ1-2
TGCGCCAGCAGCCAAGATTTTCACGGGGGGAATGAGCAGTTCTTC CASSQDFHGGNEQFF TRBV4-3 TRBD2 - TRBJ2-1
TGCGCCAGCAGAGAGACTAGCGGGGGGGCCTACAATGAGCAGTTCTTC CASRETSGGAYNEQFF TRBV4-1 TRBD2 - TRBJ2-1
TGTGCCAGCAGTTCGACAGGGCAAGAGACCCAGTACTTC CASSSTGQETQYF TRBV6-6 TRBD1 - TRBJ2-5
TGTGCCAGTAGTATTGGAACAGGGAGTTTAGTGAACTATGGCTACACCTTC CASSIGTGSLVNYGYTF TRBV19 - - TRBJ1-2
TGTGCCAGCAGCCCACGGGGGATCGGATCCTACGAGCAGTACTTC CASSPRGIGSYEQYF TRBV7-2 - - TRBJ2-7
TGTGCCAGCAGTTACTCGACCGGGACAGATAATTCACCCCTCCACTTT CASSYSTGTDNSPLHF TRBV6-6 TRBD1 once TRBJ1-6
TGTGCCAGCAGTTTTCCGTCGAACACTGAAGCTTTCTTT CASSFPSNTEAFF TRBV28 - - TRBJ1-1
TGTGCCAGCAGCTACAAGCGGGTATGGGCGGAAAATTCACCCCTCCACTTT CASSYKRVWAENSPLHF TRBV2 - - TRBJ1-6
TGTGCCAGCTCACCATTGGTTAGCAGAAGCCAAGAGACCCAGTACTTC CASSPLVSRSQETQYF TRBV18 - - TRBJ2-5
TGTGCCAGCAGCTTGAGTAATGAGCAGTTCTTC CASSLSNEQFF TRBV7-6 - once TRBJ2-1
- CASSILGGSGYTF TRBV2 - - TRBJ1-2
TGTGCCAGCAGCTTGAGGACAGGGGTTCGGGAAAAACTGTTTTTT CASSLRTGVREKLFF TRBV5-6 TRBD1 - TRBJ1-4
TGTGCCAGCAGCCCAAGGAGGACAGGGCTGACCGGGGAGCTGTTTTTT CASSPRRTGLTGELFF TRBV7-6 TRBD1 - TRBJ2-2
TGTGCCAGCAGCCGAACCTCGACGGGGGATTCACCCCTCCACTTT CASSRTSTGDSPLHF TRBV5-4 - - TRBJ1-6
TGTGCCAGCAGCTTAGATCCGAGTTTGACGAGGTACAATGAGCAGTTCTTC CASSLDPSLTRYNEQFF TRBV11-2 - - TRBJ2-1
TGTGCGGCGGGACAGGGAGGTCAGCCCCAGCATTTT CAAGQGGQPQHF TRBV27 TRBD1 - TRBJ1-5
TGTGCCAGCTCACGAGGGACAGGGAGGCCCAATGAGCAGTTCTTC CASSRGTGRPNEQFF TRBV18 TRBD1 once TRBJ2-1
TGTGCCAGCAGCCCCCCATGGGGGGGGACGGGAAACACCATATATTTT CASSPPWGGTGNTIYF TRBV5-8 - - TRBJ1-3
TGTGCCAGTAGTAAGGGGGATCAGGGCAATCAGCCCCAGCATTTT CASSKGDQGNQPQHF TRBV19 - - TRBJ1-5
TGTGCCAGCAGCGTCGGGGTAGCGGAGGACTACGAGCAGTACTTC CASSVGVAEDYEQYF TRBV6-5 - - TRBJ2-7
TGTGCCAGCAGCTTGGCCGGACAGGATACGCAGTATTTT CASSLAGQDTQYF TRBV5-6 - - TRBJ2-3
TGTGCCACCAGTGATGGGGCAGGCTCCCGGGAAAAACTGTTTTTT CATSDGAGSREKLFF TRBV24-1 - - TRBJ1-4
TGCAGTGTTCCCAGTGCCTACGAGCAGTACTTC CSVPSAYEQYF TRBV20-1 - - TRBJ2-7
TGTGCCAGCAGCAAAGCCCAGGGAGGGCCGAGCAATCAGCCCCAGCATTTT CASSKAQGGPSNQPQHF TRBV7-8 - - TRBJ1-5
TGTGCCAGCAGTGAAAAGGACAGGGGGCGGTTC CASSEKDRGRF TRBV6-4 TRBD1 - TRBJ2-7
TGTGCCAGCAGCCCGACGGGACTCCTAAGCGTCAACGAGCAGTACTTC CASSPTGLLSVNEQYF TRBV5-4 - - TRBJ2-7
TGTGCCAGCAGCCAAAATTCGGGTGGCACAGATACGCAGTATTTT CASSQNSGGTDTQYF TRBV11-2 - - TRBJ2-3
TGTGCCAGCAGGGAAAGACAGGGAACTAATGAAAAACTGTTTTTT CASRERQGTNEKLFF TRBV2 TRBD1 - TRBJ1-4